This T cell receptor (beta chain) was sequenced during a study of CD8 T cells in Susac syndrome (dated by TCRdb to about 2019). Study-level background: Of the Susac syndrome patients who were sequenced, more than five had clinically active disease and 8 or 9 were in clinical remission. Susac syndrome patients were therapy-naive, on corticosteroids (some also receiving IVIg), or on IVIg alone at blood withdrawal. Repertoire sequencing was used to test whether CD8+ T cell activation and differentiation in Susac syndrome was antigen driven. The study compared CD8+ T cell repertoire clonality among over ten healthy donors, 14 Susac syndrome patients and roughly 15 multiple sclerosis patients.

Peripheral blood CD8+ and CD4+ T cells from healthy donors, Susac syndrome patients and multiple sclerosis patients were profiled using high-throughput TCR beta sequencing. The Susac syndrome patients fulfilled recently defined diagnostic criteria for either definite or probable disease. Bulk CD8+ and CD4+ T cells were purified by magnetic negative isolation, whereas CD8+ TEMRA cells were enriched by FACS. Blood was collected in EDTA tubes and processed within 24 hours, with PBMCs isolated through density gradient centrifugation. PBMCs intended for TCR sequencing were cryopreserved in liquid nitrogen and were subsequently thawed in a 37 degrees C water bath. Purity of sorted or isolated CD4+, CD8+ and CD8+ TEMRA cells was at least 90%. Based on the germline V gene, the CDR1 and CDR2 sequences are SGHDN and FVKESK. Relative to germline, V is 4 bases shorter and J is 9 bases shorter, with 13 bases between their ends. The cysteine opens and the phenylalanine closes a CDR3 of 13 amino acids. Only CDR3 DNA remains: 39 bases, in frame from the first base.

RNA was extracted using the RNeasy kit, and roughly 0.45 to 1 ug of the RNA was reverse transcribed with random hexamers. The immunoSEQ multiplex PCR assay, which covers 54 Vbeta and 13 Jbeta segments, was used to amplify TCR beta CDR3 regions. PCR amplification bias was corrected using a synthetic template baseline for primer optimization and computational correction. Concerning the study's data processing: Reads were assigned to V, D and J genes according to IMGT and analyzed in immunoSEQ Analyzer, with only productive sequences retained. Clonality was computed as one minus Shannon entropy normalized by log2 of the number of productive unique sequences. For each patient and control, public and private clones were evaluated among the 100 most prevalent clones. A clone was defined as Susac-specific if it was absent from the healthy and MS cohorts, from approximately 980 published viral clones and from other ImmuneACCESS disease sequences. Through fastp at Q25 and MiXCR, TCRdb rebuilt clones from the public reads, retaining in-frame beta chains. Each record represents a unique CDR3 protein, reported with the most common genes and DNA among its rows. TCRdb assigned the V and J calls; the authors' analysis was not used. Here the sample has 100,000 to 110,000 distinct CDR3 sequences; approximately 95% occur a single time. Clones ranked in the top ten supply approximately 0.3% of the sample.

Results and caveats for the whole study, not just this receptor: The study acknowledged that relatively few individuals were included in the TCR sequencing and HLA analysis. Sixteen and five Susac-specific public clones were found in the total CD8+ and CD8+ TEMRA repertoires, respectively. Clonal expansion was observed in Susac syndrome CD8+ repertoires, with the highest expansion in CD8+ TEMRA cells and greater expansion in clinically active than in remitting patients.

This clonotype came up once. Its antigen specificity is not known. Base qualities are not provided; no much larger clone lies one nucleotide away. A lone read is weak support. Sequencing used CD8+ T cells from PBMCs. The receptor was derived from a human donor with Susac syndrome. The sequence joins TRBV14 to TRBJ2-1; no confident D gene assignment can be made. The nucleotides read TGTGCCAGCAGCCCTTTGGCCAGAGCTGAGCAGTTCTTC. This translates into CASSPLARAEQFF.